A selection of T cell receptor beta chains follows, all from one sample in a study of technical replicates of blood from a few donors. The data were produced by immunoSEQ multiplex PCR, yet TCRdb's version contains in-frame clones alone and is incomplete. The sample records about 57,000 clones, roughly 86% being singletons. Sequenced: PBMCs. These receptors all come from a human donor in good health. Some clones in this sample may be carry-over from other donors' samples. The CDR3 runs from the conserved cysteine through the conserved F or W. The D gene is left open where the match is weak. Expanded clones get a size class; other rows say once, few or many, or leave the size out.

cdr3_length clone_size d_call j_call v_call cdr3_aa cdr3_nt
14 . TRBD2 TRBJ2-5 TRBV6-6 CASGTSGGQKTQYF TGTGCCAGCGGGACTAGCGGGGGCCAAAAGACCCAGTACTTC
13 . . TRBJ1-6 TRBV5-5 CASSPNYNSPLHF TGTGCCAGCAGCCCTAACTATAATTCACCCCTCCACTTT
16 . . TRBJ1-1 TRBV4-3 CASSQEGWQGNTEAFF TGCGCCAGCAGCCAAGAAGGATGGCAGGGAAACACTGAAGCTTTCTTT
16 . TRBD1 TRBJ2-7 TRBV7-9 CASSLVGTGFSYEQYF TGTGCCAGCAGCTTAGTCGGGACAGGGTTTTCCTACGAGCAGTACTTC
16 . TRBD2 TRBJ2-2 TRBV13 CASSSQREGRTGELFF TGTGCCAGCAGCTCCCAGCGGGAGGGCCGAACCGGGGAGCTGTTTTTT
15 . . TRBJ1-2 TRBV4-1 CASSQIGRGIRGYTF TGCGCCAGCAGCCAAATTGGGAGGGGAATTCGGGGCTACACCTTC
15 . TRBD1 TRBJ1-1 TRBV5-1 CASWLDRGRNTEAFF TGCGCCAGCTGGTTGGACAGGGGCCGGAACACTGAAGCTTTCTTT
13 many . TRBJ1-1 TRBV2 CASSQRERTEAFF TGTGCCAGCAGTCAAAGGGAGAGGACTGAAGCTTTCTTT
15 . . TRBJ2-7 TRBV9 CASSVSYGISYEQYF TGTGCCAGCAGCGTATCGTACGGGATATCCTACGAGCAGTACTTC
15 . TRBD1 TRBJ2-3 TRBV7-3 CASSRTGVGTDTQYF TGTGCCAGCAGCCGTACAGGGGTTGGGACAGATACGCAGTATTTT
16 . . TRBJ2-6 TRBV10-3 CAISLAGNSGANVLTF TGTGCCATCAGCCTTGCAGGCAACTCTGGGGCCAACGTCCTGACTTTC
13 . . TRBJ2-3 TRBV5-1 CASISDSTDTQYF TGCGCCAGCATTTCAGATTCCACGGATACGCAGTATTTT
11 . . TRBJ2-1 TRBV6-1 CASSVRNEQFF TGTGCCAGCAGTGTGCGGAATGAGCAGTTCTTC